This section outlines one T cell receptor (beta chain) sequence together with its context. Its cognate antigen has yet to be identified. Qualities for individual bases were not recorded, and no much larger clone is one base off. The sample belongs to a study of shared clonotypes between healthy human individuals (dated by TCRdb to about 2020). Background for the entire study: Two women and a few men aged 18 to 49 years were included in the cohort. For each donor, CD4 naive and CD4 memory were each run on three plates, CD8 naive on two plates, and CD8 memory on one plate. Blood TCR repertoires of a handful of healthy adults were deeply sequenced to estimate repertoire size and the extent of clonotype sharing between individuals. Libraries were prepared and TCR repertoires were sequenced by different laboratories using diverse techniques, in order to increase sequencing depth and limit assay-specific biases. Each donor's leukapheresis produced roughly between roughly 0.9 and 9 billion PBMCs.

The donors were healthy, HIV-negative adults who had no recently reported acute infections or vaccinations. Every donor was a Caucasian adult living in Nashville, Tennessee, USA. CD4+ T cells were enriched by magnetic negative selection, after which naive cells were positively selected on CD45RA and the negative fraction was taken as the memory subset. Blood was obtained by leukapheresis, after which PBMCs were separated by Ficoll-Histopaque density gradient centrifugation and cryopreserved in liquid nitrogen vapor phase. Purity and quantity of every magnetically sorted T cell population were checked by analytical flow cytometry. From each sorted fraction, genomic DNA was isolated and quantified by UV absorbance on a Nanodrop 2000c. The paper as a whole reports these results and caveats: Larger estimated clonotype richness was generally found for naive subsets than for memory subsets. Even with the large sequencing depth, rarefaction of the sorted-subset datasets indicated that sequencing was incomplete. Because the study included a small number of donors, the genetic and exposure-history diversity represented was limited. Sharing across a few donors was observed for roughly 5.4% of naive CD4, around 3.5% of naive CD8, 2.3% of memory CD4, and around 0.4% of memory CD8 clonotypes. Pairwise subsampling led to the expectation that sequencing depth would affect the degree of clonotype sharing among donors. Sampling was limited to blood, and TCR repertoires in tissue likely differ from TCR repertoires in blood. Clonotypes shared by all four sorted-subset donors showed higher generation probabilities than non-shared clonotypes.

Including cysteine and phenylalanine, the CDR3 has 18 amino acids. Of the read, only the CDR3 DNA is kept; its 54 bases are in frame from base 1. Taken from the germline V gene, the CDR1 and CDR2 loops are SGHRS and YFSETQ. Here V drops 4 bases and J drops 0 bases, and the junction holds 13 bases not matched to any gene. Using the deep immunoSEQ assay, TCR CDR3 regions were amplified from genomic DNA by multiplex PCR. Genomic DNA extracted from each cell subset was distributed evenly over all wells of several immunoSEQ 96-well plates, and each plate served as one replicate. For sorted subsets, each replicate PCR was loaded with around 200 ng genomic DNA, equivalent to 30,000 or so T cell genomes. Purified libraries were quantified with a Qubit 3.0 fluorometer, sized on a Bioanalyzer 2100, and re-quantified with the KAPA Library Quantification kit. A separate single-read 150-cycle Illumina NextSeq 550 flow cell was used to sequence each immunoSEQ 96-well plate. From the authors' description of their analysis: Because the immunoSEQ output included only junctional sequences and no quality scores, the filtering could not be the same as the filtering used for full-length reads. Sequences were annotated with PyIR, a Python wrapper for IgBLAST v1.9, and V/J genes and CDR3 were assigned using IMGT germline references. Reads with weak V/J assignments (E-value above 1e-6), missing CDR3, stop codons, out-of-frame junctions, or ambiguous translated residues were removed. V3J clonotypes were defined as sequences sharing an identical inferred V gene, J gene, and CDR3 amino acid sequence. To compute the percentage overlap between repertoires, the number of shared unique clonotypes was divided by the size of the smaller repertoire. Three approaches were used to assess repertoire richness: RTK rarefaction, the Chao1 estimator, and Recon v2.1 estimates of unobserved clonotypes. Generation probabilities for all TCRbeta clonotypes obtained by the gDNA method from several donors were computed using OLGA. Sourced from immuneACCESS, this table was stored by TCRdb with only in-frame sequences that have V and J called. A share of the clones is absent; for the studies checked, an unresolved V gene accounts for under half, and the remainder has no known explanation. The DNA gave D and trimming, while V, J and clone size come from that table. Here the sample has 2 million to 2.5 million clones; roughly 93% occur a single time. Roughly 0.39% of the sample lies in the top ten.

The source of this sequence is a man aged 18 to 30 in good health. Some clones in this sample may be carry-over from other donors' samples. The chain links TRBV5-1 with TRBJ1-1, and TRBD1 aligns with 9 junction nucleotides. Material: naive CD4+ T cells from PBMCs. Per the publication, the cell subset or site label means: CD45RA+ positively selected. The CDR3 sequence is CASSPPPGQGSLNTEAFF. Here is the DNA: TGCGCCAGCAGCCCACCTCCCGGACAGGGGAGTTTGAACACTGAAGCTTTCTTT.